The 4 T cell receptor beta chains below come from one sample, sequenced in a study of blood T cell repertoires in COVID-19 (TCRdb year 2020). The library was generated by the immunoSEQ multiplex PCR assay. In its TCRdb copy, this immuneACCESS table keeps in-frame sequences only and misses some clones. Where compared with another copy, unresolved V genes explain less than half of these, and the others have no known cause. This sample holds tens of thousands of clones; roughly nine tenths were observed only once. The ten most abundant clones make up around 5.2% of the sample. Sequencing was performed on peripheral blood. Receptors were obtained from a woman in her forties or fifties with active COVID-19.

The chain links TRBV18 to TRBJ2-2; 11 bases map to TRBD2. J gave up 3 bases and V 4 bases, and 1 base lay outside the gene matches. The CDR3 runs to 15 residues. From germline, CDR1 is KGHSH and CDR2 LQKENI. CDR3 residues: CASSQGLADTGELFF. CDR3 in DNA: TGTGCCAGCTCACAGGGACTAGCGGACACCGGGGAGCTGTTTTTT.

This chain uses TRBV5-1 with TRBJ2-2, with TRBD1 as a possible D gene (5 bases). Germline CDR1 and CDR2: SGHRS and YFSETQ. The ends were cut back, 0 bases at V and 0 bases at J, with 6 bases in the middle. The CDR3 covers 15 residues. CDR3 nucleotides: TGCGCCAGCAGCTTGGGACAGACGAACACCGGGGAGCTGTTTTTT. This encodes CASSLGQTNTGELFF.

This clone was seen once. The chain carries TRBV30 and TRBJ1-4; a weak D match, TRBD1 (6 bases). The CDR3 extends over 14 amino acids. Germline CDR1 GTSNPN, CDR2 SVGIG (reference sequence). The germline V and J ends were trimmed by 7 bases and 0 bases, with 12 bases remaining between them. Written as DNA, the CDR3 is TGTGCCTTACAGGGTGGGGCAACTAATGAAAAACTGTTTTTT. It yields the protein CALQGGATNEKLFF.

The chain carries TRBV7-9 and TRBJ1-1, with D uncertain. The V end was cut by 4 bases, the J end by 0 bases, with 12 bases between. CDR3 length: 15 residues. Germline assignment: CDR1 SEHNR and CDR2 FQNEAQ (reference sequence). The DNA for the CDR3 is TGTGCCAGCAGCTGGGGATCCGGGATGAACACTGAAGCTTTCTTT. Encoded protein: CASSWGSGMNTEAFF.